The T cell receptor beta chain under discussion was sequenced for a study of blood T cells in healthy people across ages. Study-level points and caveats: Estimated diversity, derived from one million T cells, was regarded as an underestimate.

The use of a sample-barcoded 5' primer and a J-beta primer mix characterized a second PCR of roughly 7 to 11 cycles. TCRdb independently ran MiXCR on the 5' RACE reads; one entry per CDR3 protein. This sample carries approximately 900,000 distinct CDR3 sequences, about 48% of them seen once, and the ten largest clones take under 15%. This clonotype came up a few times. The antigen is unknown. V gave up 4 bases and J gave up 6 bases, with 7 bases separating them. The CDR3 is 11 residues long. Germline V gene sequence: CDR1 SQVTM, CDR2 ANQGSEA. The material sequenced was blood. The sequence was obtained from a man aged 25 to 40 in good health. The chain carries TRBV29-1 and TRBJ2-1; no clear D gene. CDR3 nucleotides: TGCAGCGTTGGGACCGGCAATGAGCAGTTCTTC. It encodes CSVGTGNEQFF.